The clone carrying this TCR beta chain has more than one count but fewer than ten. What it binds is not known. The donors were part of the validation cohort of roughly 110 subjects. That cohort was separate from the first cohort, which comprised 670 or so subjects. This sample stems from a study of cytomegalovirus exposure and HLA in healthy donors. Assay used: immunoSEQ multiplex PCR; TCRdb lists only in-frame clones, some missing. The sample carries some 130,000 clones, 88% recorded once. The ends lost 4 bases at V and 6 bases at J; junction bases unmatched: 2. Germline assignment: CDR1 WSHSY and CDR2 SAAADI. The CDR3 extends over 12 amino acids. Regarding the study as a whole: The finding came from a later analysis; first-cohort TCR clusters tended to co-occur in the 120 or so validation repertoires. Whilst most TCR sequences proved rare, a subset of public TCRs occurred across many donors. Three CMV-associated chains were confirmed in vitro to be specific for CMV antigens.

J is TRBJ2-5 and V is TRBV10-2; 7 bases are shared with TRBD1. Sequencing input: PBMCs. The TCR originated in a young man in good health and CMV-seronegative. The chain's CDR3 is CASSGQGKTQYF. The CDR3 coding sequence is TGCGCCAGCAGTGGACAGGGCAAGACCCAGTACTTC.